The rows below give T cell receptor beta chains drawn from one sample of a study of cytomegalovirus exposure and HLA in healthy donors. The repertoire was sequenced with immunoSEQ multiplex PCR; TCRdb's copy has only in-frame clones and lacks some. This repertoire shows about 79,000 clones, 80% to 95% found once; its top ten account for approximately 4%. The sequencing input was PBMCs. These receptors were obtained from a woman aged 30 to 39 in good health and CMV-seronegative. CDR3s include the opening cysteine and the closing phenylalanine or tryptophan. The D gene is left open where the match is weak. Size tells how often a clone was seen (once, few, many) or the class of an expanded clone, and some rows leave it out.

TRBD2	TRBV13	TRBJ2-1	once	CASSDGGAGVNEQFF	TGTGCCAGCAGCGATGGCGGAGCGGGGGTAAATGAGCAGTTCTTC
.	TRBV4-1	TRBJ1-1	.	CASSQERPGGTEAFF	TGCGCCAGCAGCCAAGAACGGCCCGGGGGAACTGAAGCTTTCTTT
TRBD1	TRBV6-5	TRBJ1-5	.	CASSTSGGRNQPQHF	TGTGCCAGCAGTACCTCAGGGGGCCGCAATCAGCCCCAGCATTTT
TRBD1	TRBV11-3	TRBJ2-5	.	CASSPTGTLQETQYF	TGTGCCAGCAGCCCGACAGGGACCCTCCAAGAGACCCAGTACTTC
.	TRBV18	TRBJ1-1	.	CASSPLDSQNTEAFF	TGTGCCAGCTCACCCCTGGACAGTCAGAACACTGAAGCTTTCTTT
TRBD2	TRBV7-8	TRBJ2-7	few	CASSLTPSGIRDF	TGTGCCAGCAGCTTGACCCCGAGCGGGATCCGCGACTTC
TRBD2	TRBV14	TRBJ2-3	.	CASSQVRLAGVTDTQYF	TGTGCCAGCAGCCAAGTCCGACTAGCGGGAGTCACAGATACGCAGTATTTT
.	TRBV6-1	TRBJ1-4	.	CASSGGGTGEKLFF	TGTGCCAGCAGTGGGGGGGGGACGGGTGAAAAACTGTTTTTT
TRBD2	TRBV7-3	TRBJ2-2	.	CASSRGLAGDGLFF	TGTGCCAGCAGTCGAGGACTAGCGGGAGACGGGCTGTTTTTT
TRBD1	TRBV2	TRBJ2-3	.	CASSGVGTGEDTQYF	TGTGCCAGCAGTGGCGTCGGGACAGGGGAAGATACGCAGTATTTT
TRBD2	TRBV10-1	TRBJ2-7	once	CASSFGTSGEQYF	TGCGCCAGCAGCTTCGGGACTAGCGGCGAGCAGTACTTC
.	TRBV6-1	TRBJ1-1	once	CASSEDRHTEAFF	TGTGCCAGCAGTGAAGACAGGCACACTGAAGCTTTCTTT
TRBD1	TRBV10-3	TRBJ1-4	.	CAISERGQGNEKLFF	TGTGCCATCAGTGAGCGGGGACAGGGTAATGAAAAACTGTTTTTT
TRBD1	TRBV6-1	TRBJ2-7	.	CASRTGGSYEQYF	TGTGCCAGCCGGACAGGGGGCTCCTACGAGCAGTACTTC
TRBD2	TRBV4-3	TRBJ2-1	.	CASSQRTSSYNEQFF	TGCGCCAGCAGCCAGAGGACTAGCTCCTACAATGAGCAGTTCTTC
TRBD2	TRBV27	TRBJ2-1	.	CASSTIAGGSYNEQFF	TGTGCCAGCAGTACAATAGCGGGGGGCTCCTACAATGAGCAGTTCTTC
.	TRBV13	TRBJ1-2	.	CASSPPSGEGYTF	TGTGCCAGCAGCCCCCCGTCGGGGGAGGGCTACACCTTC
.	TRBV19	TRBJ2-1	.	CASSIAQRYNEQFF	TGTGCCAGTAGTATAGCCCAGCGGTACAATGAGCAGTTCTTC
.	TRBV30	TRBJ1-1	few	CAWSDQGITEAFF	TGTGCCTGGAGTGATCAGGGGATCACTGAAGCTTTCTTT
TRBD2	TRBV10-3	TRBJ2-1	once	CAISESTSGRAGEQFF	TGTGCCATCAGTGAGTCGACTAGCGGGAGGGCCGGTGAGCAGTTCTTC
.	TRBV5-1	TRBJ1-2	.	CASTGKGSGYTF	TGCGCCAGCACCGGGAAGGGAAGTGGCTACACCTTC
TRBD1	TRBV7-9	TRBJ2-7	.	CASSNRDRVREQYF	TGTGCCAGCAGCAACCGGGACAGGGTTCGCGAGCAGTACTTC
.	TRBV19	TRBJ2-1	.	CASSIGLSGNNEQFF	TGTGCCAGTAGTATTGGCTTAAGTGGTAACAATGAGCAGTTCTTC
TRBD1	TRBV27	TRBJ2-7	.	CASRGQGPFEQYF	TGTGCCAGCAGGGGACAGGGGCCATTCGAGCAGTACTTC
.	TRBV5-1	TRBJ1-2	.	CASSLVAPSGGYTF	TGCGCCAGCAGCTTGGTGGCTCCAAGCGGGGGCTACACCTTC
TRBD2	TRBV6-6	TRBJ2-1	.	CASRSSGTQNEQFF	TGTGCCAGCAGATCTAGCGGGACTCAGAATGAGCAGTTCTTC
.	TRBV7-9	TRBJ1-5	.	CASSTVAENQPQHF	TGTGCCAGCAGCACGGTAGCGGAGAATCAGCCCCAGCATTTT
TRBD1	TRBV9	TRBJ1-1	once	CASSVQGAGSKAFF	TGTGCCAGCAGCGTACAGGGGGCTGGAAGTAAGGCTTTCTTT